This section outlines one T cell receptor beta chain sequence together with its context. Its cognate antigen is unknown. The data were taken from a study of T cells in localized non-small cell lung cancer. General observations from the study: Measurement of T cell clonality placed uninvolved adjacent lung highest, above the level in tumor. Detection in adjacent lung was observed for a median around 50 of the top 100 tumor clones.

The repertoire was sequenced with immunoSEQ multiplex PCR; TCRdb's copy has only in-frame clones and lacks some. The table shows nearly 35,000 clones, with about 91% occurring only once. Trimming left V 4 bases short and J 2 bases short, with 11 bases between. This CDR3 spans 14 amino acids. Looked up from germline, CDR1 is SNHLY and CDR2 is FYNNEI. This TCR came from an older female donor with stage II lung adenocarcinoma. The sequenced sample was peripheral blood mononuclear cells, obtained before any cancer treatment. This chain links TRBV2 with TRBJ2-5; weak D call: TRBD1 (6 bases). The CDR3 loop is CASSGWTDQETQYF. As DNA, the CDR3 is TGTGCCAGCAGTGGCTGGACAGATCAAGAGACCCAGTACTTC.